This entry lists 30 T cell receptor beta chains sequenced from one sample in a study of blood T cell repertoires in COVID-19. Sequencing was performed with immunoSEQ multiplex PCR; in TCRdb, only in-frame clones are kept and a portion is missing. The sample has approximately 290,000 clones; 75% to 90% are singletons. Sequenced sample: PBMCs or T cells enriched from blood (not recorded which). These receptors all come from a woman in her twenties or thirties who had recovered from COVID-19.

This clone was seen more than once but under ten times. This sequence joins TRBV5-1 and TRBJ2-2, with 9 positions matching TRBD1. Germline V CDR1 and CDR2: SGHRS, YFSETQ. There are 15 residues in the CDR3. Germline trimming cut 4 bases from V and 8 bases from J; bases unmatched to any gene: 9. The CDR3 DNA reads TGCGCCAGCAGCCCTGGACAGGGGTCGAGGGGGGAGCTGTTTTTT. Translation gives CASSPGQGSRGELFF.

This clone was picked up one time. CDR3 region: CASSPQTGTADTQYF. Written as DNA, the CDR3 is TGTGCCAGCTCACCACAGACAGGGACGGCAGATACGCAGTATTTT. The chain combines TRBV18 with TRBJ2-3; 7 nucleotides line up with TRBD1. CDR1 and CDR2 (germline): KGHSH, LQKENI. V was clipped by 1 base and J by 4 bases; unmatched bases: 5. The CDR3 extends over 15 amino acids.

This chain links TRBV29-1 with TRBJ1-2; TRBD1 aligns across 7 bases. J lost 2 bases, V lost 6 bases, and 12 bases had no gene match. CDR1 is SQVTM, CDR2 ANQGSEA, per germline. The CDR3 covers 15 residues. The CDR3 is CSVQRNTGANYGYTF. The CDR3 nucleotides read TGCAGCGTGCAAAGGAACACAGGGGCCAACTATGGCTACACCTTC.

This chain links TRBV4-1 with TRBJ2-7; TRBD2 matches 14 bases. The V and J ends lost 1 base and 3 bases, in that order; junction bases with no gene match: 8. This CDR3 is 18 amino acids long. Looked up from germline, CDR1 is MGHRA and CDR2 is YSYEKL. Here the CDR3 DNA reads TGCGCCAGCAGCCAAGGATTATTCGGACTAGCGGGGGGCTACGAGCAGTACTTC. Its translation is CASSQGLFGLAGGYEQYF.

V and J are TRBV7-9 and TRBJ2-5; D ambiguous. CDR3 length: 12 residues. The germline V gene encodes CDR1 SEHNR and CDR2 FQNEAQ (reference sequence). Trimming removed 0 bases at V and 5 bases at J, with 4 bases between. The CDR3 sequence is CASSLASETQYF. For the CDR3, the DNA is TGTGCCAGCAGCTTAGCTTCGGAGACCCAGTACTTC.

The rearrangement uses TRBV19 and TRBJ1-1; TRBD1 agrees at 9 bases. With 8 bases clipped from V and 3 bases from J, the junction kept 4 bases outside the gene matches. Germline CDR1 reads LNHDA; CDR2 reads SQIVND (reference sequence). The CDR3 contains 13 residues. The CDR3 loop is CASSRTGDTEAFF. In DNA form, the CDR3 reads TGTGCCAGTTCCCGGACAGGGGACACTGAAGCTTTCTTT.

This chain connects TRBV7-2 to TRBJ1-1, with D tentatively TRBD1 (5 bases). The CDR3 loop spans 14 amino acids. Trimming left V 4 bases short and J 4 bases short, with 13 bases between. Germline V CDR1 and CDR2: SGHTA, FQGNSA. CDR3 nucleotides: TGTGCCAGCAGCTCTAGGGCGGGGGGCACTGAAGCTTTCTTT. Translated: CASSSRAGGTEAFF.

Regarding this clone: A much bigger clone sits one base away, suggesting this may be a read error. This sequence joins TRBV6-2 or TRBV6-3 and TRBJ2-5; D unresolved. CDR1 is MNHEY and CDR2 is SVGEGT in the germline V gene. Trimming stripped 5 bases from V and 4 bases from J, with 5 bases between. The CDR3 spans 11 residues. The CDR3, as DNA: TGTGCCAGCAGTGTCGGAGAGACCCAGTACTTC. This sequence encodes CASSVGETQYF.

This rearrangement joins TRBV9 to TRBJ2-7; maybe TRBD1 (6 bases). V was clipped by 2 bases and J by 7 bases, with 13 bases between them. Germline CDR1 is SGDLS and CDR2 is YYNGEE. The CDR3 is 13 amino acids. The DNA of the CDR3 is TGTGCCAGCAGCGTTACAGGGAGTAGGGAGCAGTACTTC. Translating it yields CASSVTGSREQYF.

CDR3 amino acids: CASSLGTGITEAFF. CDR3 nucleotides: TGCGCCAGCAGCCTTGGGACAGGGATCACTGAAGCTTTCTTT. The V gene is TRBV4-1, the J gene TRBJ1-1; 9 nucleotides match TRBD1. The junction had 4 bases not matched to a gene; V was cut back by 4 bases and J by 4 bases. CDR1 and CDR2 (germline): MGHRA, YSYEKL. The CDR3 length is 14 residues.

The V and J genes are TRBV6-5 and TRBJ1-2; 7 nucleotides agree with TRBD1. CDR3 size: 15 residues. With V trimmed by 6 bases and J by 0 bases, 7 bases remained unmatched. In germline, CDR1 is MNHEY, CDR2 SVGAGI. In DNA form, the CDR3 reads TGTGCCAGCAGAACCCGGACAGGAACTAACTATGGCTACACCTTC. This encodes CASRTRTGTNYGYTF.

V and J are TRBV10-1 and TRBJ2-7, with TRBD2 identical over 11 bases. The J segment lost 3 bases and the V segment lost 0 bases, leaving 7 bases of the junction unmatched. The length of the CDR3 is 17 residues. Germline V gives CDR1 WNHNN, CDR2 SYGVQD (reference sequence). The CDR3 DNA reads TGCGCCAGCAGTGAGTCGGGGACTAGCGGAGCCTACTACGAGCAGTACTTC. This encodes CASSESGTSGAYYEQYF.

The V call is TRBV5-1, the J call TRBJ1-4; a weak D match, TRBD1 (5 bases). The CDR3 is made up of 16 amino acids. V lost 0 bases to trimming and J lost 4 bases, with 13 bases between them. Germline CDR1 reads SGHRS; CDR2 reads YFSETQ. The CDR3, as DNA: TGCGCCAGCAGCTTGGCCGGGGCGGGAATTAATGAAAAACTGTTTTTT. Its protein product is CASSLAGAGINEKLFF.

The V and J genes are TRBV3-1 (or the pseudogene TRBV3-2) and TRBJ2-7; no definite D call. Germline V gives CDR1 LGHDT, CDR2 YNNKEL (reference sequence). V dropped 4 bases and J dropped 7 bases, with 14 bases sitting between them. This CDR3 contains 13 residues. This CDR3 reads CASSRKKSREQYF. The CDR3 DNA is TGTGCCAGCAGCCGCAAGAAATCGCGTGAGCAGTACTTC.

The chain is built from TRBV5-1 and TRBJ2-7; TRBD1 matches at 8 bases. Trimming took 2 bases from V and 3 from J; bases not matched to a gene: 4. The CDR3 is made up of 14 amino acids. Germline CDR1 is SGHRS and CDR2 is YFSETQ. The CDR3 is CASSFGDRFYEQYF. CDR3 nucleotide sequence: TGCGCCAGCAGCTTCGGGGACAGGTTCTACGAGCAGTACTTC.

The chain recombines TRBV11-2 with TRBJ2-3, with 8 bases fitting TRBD1. Germline values: CDR1 SGHAT, CDR2 FQNNGV. J was trimmed by 5 bases and V by 4 bases; bases with no gene match: 8. There are 15 residues in the CDR3. The CDR3 is CASSSPQGARDTQYF. CDR3 in DNA: TGTGCCAGCAGCTCCCCCCAGGGGGCAAGAGATACGCAGTATTTT.

The chain couples TRBV12-3 or TRBV12-4 to TRBJ1-1; D is ambiguous. The CDR3 length is 12 residues. V was clipped by 3 bases and J by 11 bases, with 13 bases between them. The CDR3 is CASSFHITGAFF. The CDR3 nucleotides read TGTGCCAGCAGTTTCCACATAACGGGGGCTTTCTTT.

This clone was detected only once. The chain carries TRBV5-6 and TRBJ1-1; D perhaps matches TRBD1 (5 bases). CDR1 is SGHDT, CDR2 YYEEEE, per germline. The CDR3 runs to 14 residues. V was pared by 0 bases and J by 1 base, with 7 bases between. This CDR3 reads CASSLGTKNTEAFF. CDR3 DNA: TGTGCCAGCAGCTTGGGGACAAAGAACACTGAAGCTTTCTTT.

The chain carries TRBV4-2 and TRBJ2-1, with 10 bases aligning to TRBD2. The germline CDR1 and CDR2 sequences are LGHNA and YNFKEQ. J gave up 9 bases and V 0 bases, and 5 bases lay outside the gene matches. CDR3 length equals 15 residues. The CDR3 sequence is CASSQEASGGGEQFF. In DNA, the CDR3 is TGTGCCAGCAGCCAAGAGGCTAGCGGGGGAGGTGAGCAGTTCTTC.

The J gene is TRBJ2-5, the V gene TRBV21-1; the tabulated D call, TRBD2, remains unverified against the DNA. TRBV21-1 is an annotated pseudogene. The CDR3 consists of 21 residues. CDR3 coding DNA: TGTGCCAGCAGCAAAGAACGAAGGACTAGCGGATCTCAGCGTCGGGTGGAGACCCAGTACTTC. This codes for CASSKERRTSGSQRRVETQYF.

V and J are TRBV4-2 and TRBJ1-4; D may be TRBD1 (6 bases). Germline assignment: CDR1 LGHNA and CDR2 YNFKEQ. CDR3 length equals 16 residues. The V end lost 7 bases, the J end lost 4 bases, and 19 bases lay between the germline ends. CDR3 DNA sequence: TGTGCCAGCACCCGACAGGTGGGGGAGTTTAATGAAAAACTGTTTTTT. Encoded protein: CASTRQVGEFNEKLFF.

The chain employs TRBV27 and TRBJ2-1; 7 nucleotides line up with TRBD2. Germline CDR1 reads MNHEY; CDR2 reads SMNVEV (reference sequence). The junction had 9 bases not matched to a gene; V was cut back by 11 bases and J by 5 bases. The CDR3 loop spans 13 amino acids. The CDR3 loop reads CAAASRGDNEQFF. Here the CDR3 DNA reads TGTGCCGCAGCGTCCCGGGGGGACAATGAGCAGTTCTTC.

The chain recombines TRBV2 with TRBJ1-1; no definite D call. Germline lookup yields CDR1 SNHLY and CDR2 FYNNEI. V was clipped by 4 bases and J by 2 bases, with 11 bases between them. This CDR3 region has 14 residues. The CDR3 sequence: CASSVYGGNTEAFF. CDR3 in DNA: TGTGCCAGCAGTGTGTACGGCGGAAACACTGAAGCTTTCTTT.

The chain employs TRBV4-2 and TRBJ1-3; tentatively, D is TRBD1 (5 bases). The CDR3 is 19 residues long. Germline CDR1 is LGHNA and CDR2 is YNFKEQ. Trimming left V 0 bases short and J 0 bases short, with 18 bases between. The CDR3, as DNA: TGTGCCAGCAGCCAAGATCTTTTCGGCCGGGGGACCTCTGGAAACACCATATATTTT. Translating it yields CASSQDLFGRGTSGNTIYF.

The V gene is TRBV28, the J gene TRBJ2-7; TRBD1 matches at 7 bases. The CDR3 sequence is 15 residues long. The junction had 11 bases not matched to a gene; V was cut back by 6 bases and J by 3 bases. Germline V gene data show CDR1 as MDHEN and CDR2 as SYDVKM. This CDR3 reads CASRNLGTAFYEQYF. The CDR3 DNA reads TGTGCCAGCAGGAACCTCGGGACAGCTTTCTACGAGCAGTACTTC.

V usage is TRBV7-2 and J usage is TRBJ1-5; perhaps TRBD1 as D (5 bases). V was clipped by 0 bases and J by 7 bases, with 13 bases between them. The CDR3 is made up of 15 amino acids. Per the germline V gene, CDR1 is SGHTA and CDR2 is FQGNSA. The CDR3 reads CASSLARGKGQPQHF. DNA for the CDR3: TGTGCCAGCAGCTTAGCGCGGGGGAAAGGCCAGCCCCAGCATTTT.

The chain couples TRBV28 to TRBJ1-3, with 7 bases fitting TRBD1. The CDR3 has 14 residues. J lost 1 base, V lost 7 bases, and 4 bases had no gene match. CDR1 and CDR2 (germline): MDHEN, SYDVKM. CDR3 bases: TGTGCCAGCATTAAGGGGGCGTCTGGAAACACCATATATTTT. Its protein is CASIKGASGNTIYF.

This rearrangement joins TRBV28 to TRBJ2-3, with a weak D call TRBD2 (6 bases). V shed 3 bases and J shed 10 bases, with 20 bases lying between them. This CDR3 has 15 residues. Germline assignment: CDR1 MDHEN and CDR2 SYDVKM. The CDR3 loop is CASSLGAGPGNAQYF. The CDR3 DNA is TGTGCCAGCAGTTTGGGTGCGGGGCCGGGGAACGCGCAGTATTTT.

The rearrangement links TRBV19 to TRBJ2-3; possibly TRBD2 for D (5 bases). V was pared by 4 bases and J by 2 bases, with 13 bases between. Looked up from germline, CDR1 is LNHDA and CDR2 is SQIVND (reference sequence). The CDR3 covers 15 residues. The CDR3 coding sequence is TGTGCCAGTAGTACCAACCACGGACTCACAGATACGCAGTATTTT. Its protein product is CASSTNHGLTDTQYF.

The CDR3 spells CATSDPSSGGSLGYTF. DNA of the CDR3: TGTGCCACCAGTGATCCCTCGTCGGGGGGCTCATTGGGCTACACCTTC. The V gene is TRBV24-1, the J gene TRBJ1-2, with D tentatively TRBD1 (6 bases). Germline V CDR1 and CDR2: KGHDR, SFDVKD. This CDR3 is 16 amino acids long. V lost 3 bases and J lost 8, with 21 bases in between.